Listed below are T cell receptor beta chains from one sample, sequenced in a study of T cell responses to AZD1222 COVID-19 vaccine. This table comes from immunoSEQ multiplex PCR, and its TCRdb copy is limited to in-frame clones, with some not included. The sample holds 120,000 or so clones; 80% to 90% are singletons and the top ten take roughly 11%. The sample here was peripheral blood, taken on day 0 of MenACWY control vaccination. The receptors derive from an adult in good health. The CDR3 runs from the conserved cysteine through the conserved F or W. The order of the fields is clone size, D gene, J gene, V gene, CDR3 DNA, CDR3 protein. D genes are given only for firm matches. Not all rows give a size; the values are once, few, many and, for expanded clones, a class.

abundance: .
d_gene: TRBD2
j_gene: TRBJ2-3
v_gene: TRBV9
CDR3nt: TGTGCCAGCAGCGGAAGCGGGGGTGGCGCAGATACGCAGTATTTT
CDR3aa: CASSGSGGGADTQYF

abundance: .
d_gene: .
j_gene: TRBJ1-1
v_gene: TRBV7-9
CDR3nt: TGTGCCAGCAGCGAAGGGGAGTCGGGGGCACCTGAAGCTTTCTTT
CDR3aa: CASSEGESGAPEAFF

abundance: .
d_gene: .
j_gene: TRBJ1-1
v_gene: TRBV12-3/TRBV12-4
CDR3nt: TGTGCCAGCAGTTTAGTCATAAGAACTGAAGCTTTCTTT
CDR3aa: CASSLVIRTEAFF

abundance: .
d_gene: TRBD2
j_gene: TRBJ2-7
v_gene: TRBV7-9
CDR3nt: TGTGCCAGCAGCCCCCGAAGCGCGGGAGTTGGCCACGAGCAGTACTTC
CDR3aa: CASSPRSAGVGHEQYF

abundance: .
d_gene: .
j_gene: TRBJ1-1
v_gene: TRBV7-8
CDR3nt: TGTGCCAGCAGCTTAGAGCGGGGACCCACTGAAGCTTTCTTT
CDR3aa: CASSLERGPTEAFF

abundance: once
d_gene: TRBD2
j_gene: TRBJ2-3
v_gene: TRBV6-5
CDR3nt: TGTGCCAGCAGTTATCTAGCGGGAGGCACAGATACGCAGTATTTT
CDR3aa: CASSYLAGGTDTQYF

abundance: once
d_gene: .
j_gene: TRBJ1-1
v_gene: TRBV30
CDR3nt: TGTGCCTGGAACTTGGACACTGAAGCTTTCTTT
CDR3aa: CAWNLDTEAFF

abundance: .
d_gene: TRBD1
j_gene: TRBJ2-2
v_gene: TRBV29-1
CDR3nt: TGCAGCGCCGCCGGACAGGAGAACACCGGGGAGCTGTTTTTT
CDR3aa: CSAAGQENTGELFF

abundance: .
d_gene: TRBD1
j_gene: TRBJ1-4
v_gene: TRBV30
CDR3nt: TGTGCCTGGACAGGGGGGCGAAGAGAGGAAAAACTGTTTTTT
CDR3aa: CAWTGGRREEKLFF

abundance: .
d_gene: TRBD2
j_gene: TRBJ2-5
v_gene: TRBV11-3
CDR3nt: TGTGCCAGCAGCTTAGCGACTAGCGGGGGAGAGACCCAGTACTTC
CDR3aa: CASSLATSGGETQYF